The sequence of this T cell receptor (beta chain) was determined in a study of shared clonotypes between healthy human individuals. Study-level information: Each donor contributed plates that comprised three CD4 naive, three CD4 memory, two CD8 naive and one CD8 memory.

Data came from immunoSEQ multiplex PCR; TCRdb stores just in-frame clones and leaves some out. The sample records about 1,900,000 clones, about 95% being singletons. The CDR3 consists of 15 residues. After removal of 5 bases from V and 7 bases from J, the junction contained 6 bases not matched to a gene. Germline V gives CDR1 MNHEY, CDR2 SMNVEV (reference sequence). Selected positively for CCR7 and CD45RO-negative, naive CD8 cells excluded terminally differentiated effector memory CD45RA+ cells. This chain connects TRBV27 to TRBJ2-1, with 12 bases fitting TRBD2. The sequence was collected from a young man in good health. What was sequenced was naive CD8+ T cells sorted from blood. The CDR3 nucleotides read TGTGCCAGCAGTCTCGGCACTAGCGGGAGGAATGAGCAGTTCTTC. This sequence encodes CASSLGTSGRNEQFF.